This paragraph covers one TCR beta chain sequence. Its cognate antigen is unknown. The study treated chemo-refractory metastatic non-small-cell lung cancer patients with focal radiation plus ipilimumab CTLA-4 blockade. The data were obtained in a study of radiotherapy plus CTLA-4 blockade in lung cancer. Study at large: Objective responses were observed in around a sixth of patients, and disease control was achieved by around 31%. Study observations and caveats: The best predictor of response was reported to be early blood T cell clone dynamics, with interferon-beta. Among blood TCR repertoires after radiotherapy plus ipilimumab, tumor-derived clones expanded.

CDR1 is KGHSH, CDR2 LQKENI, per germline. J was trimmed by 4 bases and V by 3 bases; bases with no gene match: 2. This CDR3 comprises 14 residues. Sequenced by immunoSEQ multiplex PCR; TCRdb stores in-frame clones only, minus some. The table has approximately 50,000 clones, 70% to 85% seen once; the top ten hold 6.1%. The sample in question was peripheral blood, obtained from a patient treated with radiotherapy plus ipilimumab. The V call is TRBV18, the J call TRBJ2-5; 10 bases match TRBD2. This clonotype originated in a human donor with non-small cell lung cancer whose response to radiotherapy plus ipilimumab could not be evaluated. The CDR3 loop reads CASSPLAGGETQYF. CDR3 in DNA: TGTGCCAGCTCACCCTTAGCGGGAGGAGAGACCCAGTACTTC.